The 25 T cell receptor beta chains in this list originate from one sample, sequenced in a study of blood T cells in healthy people across ages. Alongside a J-beta primer mix, a sample-barcoded 5' primer served in a second PCR lasting 7 to 11 cycles. TCRdb processed the 5' RACE reads anew with MiXCR; each CDR3 protein has one entry. Among about 720,000 distinct CDR3 sequences, 22% were seen once, and the ten largest hold roughly 22%. Material for sequencing was blood. The receptors were gathered from a man between 70 and 80 years old in good health.

This chain uses TRBV20-1 with TRBJ2-2, with TRBD2 identical over 10 bases. The CDR3 length is 17 residues. The V and J ends lost 0 bases and 5 bases, in that order; junction bases with no gene match: 9. The V gene's germline CDR1 is DFQATT and CDR2 SNEGSKA (reference sequence). The CDR3 reads CSARDWKRGGFTGELFF. The CDR3 bases are TGCAGTGCTAGAGACTGGAAGCGGGGGGGCTTTACCGGGGAGCTGTTTTTT.

The V gene is TRBV11-2, the J gene TRBJ2-3, with D unresolved. CDR1 and CDR2 from the germline V gene are SGHAT and FQNNGV. This CDR3 has 15 residues. Trimming left V 5 bases short and J 2 bases short, with 14 bases between. CDR3 amino acids: CASSLEMGFTDTQYF. DNA for the CDR3: TGTGCCAGCAGCCTGGAGATGGGTTTCACAGATACGCAGTATTTT.

This clonotype was counted a few times. The chain employs TRBV12-3 or TRBV12-4 and TRBJ2-1, with D possibly matching TRBD2 (5 bases). The CDR3 length is 14 residues. V was clipped by 9 bases and J by 0 bases, with 12 bases between them. CDR3 DNA sequence: TGTGCCAGTCGGAGGTCCCACTCCTACAATGAGCAGTTCTTC. Residues: CASRRSHSYNEQFF.

The chain links TRBV6-2 or TRBV6-3 to TRBJ2-7; 8 bases fit TRBD2. The CDR3 has 14 amino acids. Germline loops: CDR1 MNHEY, CDR2 SVGEGT. Trimming removed 6 bases from V and 6 bases from J; junction bases left unmatched: 10. The CDR3 DNA reads TGTGCCAGCAGAACGGTCTTGCTAGCGGGCGAGCAGTACTTC. Translated: CASRTVLLAGEQYF.

This chain connects TRBV27 to TRBJ2-3, with D maybe TRBD1 (5 bases). Germline loops: CDR1 MNHEY, CDR2 SMNVEV (reference sequence). The V and J ends lost 7 bases and 6 bases respectively, with 11 bases between them. The CDR3 length is 12 residues. The CDR3 loop is CASKAGSDTQYF. Here the CDR3 DNA reads TGTGCCAGCAAGGCAGGGTCCGATACGCAGTATTTT.

This rearrangement joins TRBV12-3 or TRBV12-4 to TRBJ1-2, with no clear D. The CDR3 runs to 13 residues. Trimming shortened V by 3 bases and J by 4 bases, and 9 bases separated the two germline ends. The CDR3 DNA sequence: TGTGCCAGCAGTTTGGAGCAGCTCTATGGCTACACCTTC. It specifies CASSLEQLYGYTF.

There are a few counts of this clonotype. The V and J genes are TRBV20-1 and TRBJ2-5, with TRBD2 identical over 8 bases. The CDR3 has 14 residues. Germline lookup yields CDR1 DFQATT and CDR2 SNEGSKA (reference sequence). V shed 0 bases and J 5 bases; nucleotides not matched to a gene: 5. The CDR3 loop reads CSARDRRGVETQYF. For the CDR3, the DNA is TGCAGTGCTAGAGATCGGCGGGGGGTCGAGACCCAGTACTTC.

CDR3 residues: CASSLVIRDTQYF. DNA of the CDR3: TGTGCCAGCAGCTTAGTGATAAGGGATACGCAGTATTTT. The chain recombines TRBV7-2 with TRBJ2-3, with D hard to call. This CDR3 region has 13 residues. From germline, CDR1 is SGHTA and CDR2 FQGNSA. The germline V and J ends were trimmed by 1 base and 6 bases, with 8 bases remaining between them.

This clonotype was seen a handful of times. This rearrangement joins TRBV4-2 to TRBJ2-6; D is unresolved. V was cut by 4 bases and J by 1 base, with 8 bases left in between. CDR3 length equals 15 residues. CDR1 and CDR2 (germline): LGHNA, YNFKEQ. CDR3 coding DNA: TGTGCCAGCAGCCCAGACACGTCTGGGGCCAACGTCCTGACTTTC. This gives the protein CASSPDTSGANVLTF.

The V and J genes are TRBV5-5 and TRBJ2-7; 9 bases line up with TRBD1. In germline, CDR1 is SGHKS, CDR2 YYEKEE (reference sequence). CDR3 length: 14 amino acids. Trimming removed 4 bases from V and 4 bases from J; junction bases left unmatched: 6. Written as DNA, the CDR3 is TGTGCCAGCAGCCCTACCGGGACAGGGTACGAGCAGTACTTC. Translating gives CASSPTGTGYEQYF.

V usage is TRBV6-5 and J usage is TRBJ1-4; 7 bases are a match to TRBD1. The length of the CDR3 is 15 residues. Germline-derived CDR1 and CDR2 are MNHEY and SVGAGI. Trimming took 2 bases from V and 8 from J; bases not matched to a gene: 8. Here the CDR3 DNA reads TGTGCCAGCAGTTACCAAGGGGGCGGTGGCGAAAAACTGTTTTTT. As protein: CASSYQGGGGEKLFF.

This clonotype was seen a few times. The chain couples TRBV3-1 to TRBJ2-3; 11 bases are a match to TRBD2. Losses at the gene ends were 0 bases for V and 7 bases for J; bases not matched to a gene: 9. The germline CDR1 and CDR2 sequences are LGHDT and YNNKEL (reference sequence). This CDR3 spans 17 amino acids. The CDR3 DNA reads TGTGCCAGCAGCCAAGATCCTCCTAGCGGGGGGCTGAATACGCAGTATTTT. This sequence encodes CASSQDPPSGGLNTQYF.

This clonotype was found a few times. The chain joins TRBV7-9 to TRBJ2-2; the D gene is possibly TRBD1 (5 bases). This CDR3 has 15 residues. The germline V and J ends were trimmed by 4 bases and 6 bases, with 15 bases remaining between them. Germline CDR1 reads SEHNR; CDR2 reads FQNEAQ (reference sequence). The CDR3 nucleotides read TGTGCCAGCAGCTCATCAGGGTTTATCCCCGGGGAGCTGTTTTTT. It yields the protein CASSSSGFIPGELFF.

The table lists this clonotype with a few counts. The V gene is TRBV3-1, the J gene TRBJ2-3; 7 bases are shared with TRBD2. Per the germline V gene, CDR1 is LGHDT and CDR2 is YNNKEL (reference sequence). Trimming cost V 0 bases and J 2 bases; bases outside gene matches: 5. The CDR3 runs 16 residues. The CDR3 nucleotides read TGTGCCAGCAGCCAAGACCTAGCGGACACCACAGATACGCAGTATTTT. This gives the protein CASSQDLADTTDTQYF.

The chain recombines TRBV11-2 with TRBJ2-7; D is possibly TRBD2 (6 bases). This CDR3 has 15 residues. Trimming pared 4 bases from V and 3 bases from J, leaving 16 bases between. Germline values: CDR1 SGHAT, CDR2 FQNNGV. This CDR3 reads CASSSKSGTDYEQYF. The CDR3 DNA reads as TGTGCCAGCAGCTCCAAGTCCGGGACTGACTACGAGCAGTACTTC.

As for this clonotype: At one end, the junction sequence differs from germline, possibly due to a read error. CDR3 region: CASSQGVLPNTEAFF. DNA of the CDR3: TGCGCCAGCAGCCAGGGGGTACTACCGAACACTGAAGCTTTCTTT. The V call is TRBV7-3, the J call TRBJ1-1; 7 bases fit TRBD1. The V gene's germline CDR1 is SGHTA and CDR2 FQGTGA. CDR3 size: 15 residues.

This clonotype occurred many times. The chain joins TRBV3-1 to TRBJ1-2, with 7 bases identical to TRBD1. The V and J ends lost 2 bases and 4 bases, in that order; junction bases with no gene match: 10. The CDR3 is 16 amino acids. The germline gives CDR1 LGHDT, CDR2 YNNKEL (reference sequence). The CDR3 region has the DNA TGTGCCAGCAGCCAAATAAACAGGGGACGGGGCTATGGCTACACCTTC. This translates into CASSQINRGRGYGYTF.

The CDR3 DNA is TGTGCCAGCAGCTTTGGGGGGGCCTTGAGCAATGAGCAGTTCTTC. Translated, it gives CASSFGGALSNEQFF. The rearrangement links TRBV7-2 to TRBJ2-1, with D maybe TRBD2 (7 bases). Trimming took 3 bases from V and 6 from J, leaving 15 bases between them. Germline CDR1 reads SGHTA; CDR2 reads FQGNSA. The CDR3 is made up of 15 amino acids.

This clonotype has only a few counts. The chain combines TRBV25-1 with TRBJ2-5, with D possibly matching TRBD2 (7 bases). Germline CDR1 is MGHDK and CDR2 is SYGVNS. V was shortened by 2 bases and J by 5 bases, with 18 bases between the two germline ends. CDR3 length: 16 amino acids. CDR3 loop: CASSERIAGGAETQYF. The DNA for the CDR3 is TGTGCCAGCAGTGAAAGAATTGCTGGGGGGGCGGAGACCCAGTACTTC.

This clonotype was seen only a few times. This rearrangement joins TRBV5-1 to TRBJ2-1, with D perhaps TRBD1 or TRBD2 (5 bases each). Trimming cost V 1 base and J 5 bases, with 13 bases left between them. Germline lookup yields CDR1 SGHRS and CDR2 YFSETQ. The CDR3 has 15 residues. CDR3 bases: TGCGCCAGCAGCTTGACCGGGACGGTTAACAATGAGCAGTTCTTC. This codes for CASSLTGTVNNEQFF.

This clonotype was seen a few times. The chain couples TRBV20-1 to TRBJ1-2; a possible D gene is TRBD1 (6 bases). Trimming took 0 bases from V and 8 from J, leaving 13 bases between them. The V gene's germline CDR1 is DFQATT and CDR2 SNEGSKA (reference sequence). CDR3 length: 13 amino acids. CDR3 in amino acids: CSARETGVSGYTF. The CDR3 region has the DNA TGCAGTGCTAGAGAGACAGGTGTAAGCGGCTACACCTTC.

The chain combines TRBV12-3 or TRBV12-4 with TRBJ1-2, with 8 nucleotides matching TRBD1. The CDR3 is made up of 15 amino acids. Unmatched junction bases numbered 9, after V lost 5 bases and J lost 4 bases. This CDR3 reads CASSLIRDRFYGYTF. The CDR3 coding sequence is TGTGCCAGCAGTCTCATCCGGGACAGGTTCTATGGCTACACCTTC.

There are a few counts of this clonotype. The J gene is TRBJ1-1, the V gene TRBV5-5; D is uncertain. The ends were cut back, 1 base at V and 1 base at J, with 8 bases in the middle. The CDR3 has 14 residues. Germline V lookup: CDR1 SGHKS, CDR2 YYEKEE (reference sequence). This chain's CDR3 is CASSLIVQNTEAFF. DNA for the CDR3: TGTGCCAGCAGCTTGATCGTCCAGAACACTGAAGCTTTCTTT.

This rearrangement joins TRBV12-3 or TRBV12-4 to TRBJ1-6; D is ambiguous. V gave up 6 bases and J gave up 10 bases, with 16 bases separating them. The CDR3 totals 14 residues. The CDR3: CASRPTRAGSPLHF. CDR3 nucleotides: TGTGCCAGCAGACCAACCCGGGCGGGATCACCCCTCCACTTT.

This clonotype was seen a handful of times. V gene TRBV12-3 or TRBV12-4 combines with J gene TRBJ1-1; D is unresolved. This CDR3 region has 14 residues. Deletions cut 6 bases from V and 2 bases from J, with 13 bases between. The CDR3 DNA reads as TGTGCCAGCAGCCAAAATACAGTAAACACTGAAGCTTTCTTT. Protein: CASSQNTVNTEAFF.